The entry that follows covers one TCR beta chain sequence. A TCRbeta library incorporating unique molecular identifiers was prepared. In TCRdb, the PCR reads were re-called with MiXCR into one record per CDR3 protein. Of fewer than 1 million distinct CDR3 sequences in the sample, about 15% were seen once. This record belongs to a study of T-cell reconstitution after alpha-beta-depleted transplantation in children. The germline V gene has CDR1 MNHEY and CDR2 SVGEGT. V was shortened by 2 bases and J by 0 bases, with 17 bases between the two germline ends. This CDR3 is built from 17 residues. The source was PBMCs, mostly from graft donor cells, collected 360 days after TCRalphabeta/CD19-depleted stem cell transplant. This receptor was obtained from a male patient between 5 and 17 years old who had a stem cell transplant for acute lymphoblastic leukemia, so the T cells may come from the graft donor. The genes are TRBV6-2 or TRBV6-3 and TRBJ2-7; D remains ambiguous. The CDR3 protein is CASSYPGFGWDSYEQYF. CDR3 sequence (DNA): TGTGCCAGCAGTTACCCCGGTTTTGGGTGGGACTCCTACGAGCAGTACTTC.